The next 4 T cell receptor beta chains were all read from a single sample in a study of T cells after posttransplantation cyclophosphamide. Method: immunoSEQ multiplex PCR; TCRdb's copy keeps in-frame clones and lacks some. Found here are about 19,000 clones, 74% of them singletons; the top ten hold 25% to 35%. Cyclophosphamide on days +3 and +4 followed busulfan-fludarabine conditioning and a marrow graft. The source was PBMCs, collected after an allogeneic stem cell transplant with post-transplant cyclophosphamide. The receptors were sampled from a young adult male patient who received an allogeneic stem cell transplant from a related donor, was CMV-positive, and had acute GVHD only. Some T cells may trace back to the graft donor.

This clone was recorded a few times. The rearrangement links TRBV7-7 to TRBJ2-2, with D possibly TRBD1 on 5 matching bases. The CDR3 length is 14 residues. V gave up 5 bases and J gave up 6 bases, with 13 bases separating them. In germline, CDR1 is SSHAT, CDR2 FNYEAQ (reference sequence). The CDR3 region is CASSLNQGAGELFF. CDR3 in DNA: TGTGCCAGCAGCCTCAATCAGGGTGCCGGGGAGCTGTTTTTT. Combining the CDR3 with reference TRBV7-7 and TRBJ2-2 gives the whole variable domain GAGVSQSPRYKVTKRGQDVTLRCDPISSHATLYWYQQALGQGPEFLTYFNYEAQPDKSGLPSDRFSAERPEGSISTLTIQRTEQRDSAMYRCASSLNQGAGELFFGEGSRLTVL.

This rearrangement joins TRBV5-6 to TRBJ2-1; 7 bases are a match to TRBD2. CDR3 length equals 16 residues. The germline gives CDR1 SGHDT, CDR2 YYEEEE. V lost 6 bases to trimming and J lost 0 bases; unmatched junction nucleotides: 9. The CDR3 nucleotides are TGTGCCAGCAATGGCGGGGGTCCAAGCTCCTACAATGAGCAGTTCTTC. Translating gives CASNGGGPSSYNEQFF.

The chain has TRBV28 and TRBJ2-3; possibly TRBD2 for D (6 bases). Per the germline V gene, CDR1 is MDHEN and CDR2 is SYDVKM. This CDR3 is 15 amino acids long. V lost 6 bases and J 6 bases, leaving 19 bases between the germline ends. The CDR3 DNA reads TGTGCCAGCAGCCCACCGACGGGGGAGAGGGATACGCAGTATTTT. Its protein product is CASSPPTGERDTQYF.

This CDR3 reads CASSPPPTGSYGYTF. In nucleotides, the CDR3 is TGTGCCAGCAGTCCCCCACCGACAGGCTCCTATGGCTACACCTTC. This sequence joins TRBV28 and TRBJ1-2; TRBD1 might be the D (6 bases). The CDR3 consists of 15 residues. The germline V gene has CDR1 MDHEN and CDR2 SYDVKM. Trimming pared 5 bases from V and 4 bases from J, leaving 17 bases between.